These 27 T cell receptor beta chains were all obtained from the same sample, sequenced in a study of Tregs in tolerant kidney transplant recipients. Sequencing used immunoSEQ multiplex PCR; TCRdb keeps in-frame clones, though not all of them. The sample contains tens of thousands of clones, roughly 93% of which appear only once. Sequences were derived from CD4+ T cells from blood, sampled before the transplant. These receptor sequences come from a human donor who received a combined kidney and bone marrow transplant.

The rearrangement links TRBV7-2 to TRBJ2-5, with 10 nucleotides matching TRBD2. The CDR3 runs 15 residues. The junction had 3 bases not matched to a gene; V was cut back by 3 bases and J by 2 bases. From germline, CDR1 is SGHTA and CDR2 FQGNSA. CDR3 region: CASSFQLAGQETQYF. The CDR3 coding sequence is TGTGCCAGCAGCTTTCAACTAGCGGGGCAAGAGACCCAGTACTTC.

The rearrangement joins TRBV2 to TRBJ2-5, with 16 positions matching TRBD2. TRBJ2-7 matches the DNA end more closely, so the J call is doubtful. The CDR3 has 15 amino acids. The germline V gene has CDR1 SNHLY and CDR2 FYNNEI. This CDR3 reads CASGTSGRASYEQYF. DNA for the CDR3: TGTGCCAGCGGGACTAGCGGGAGGGCAAGCTACGAGCAGTACTTC.

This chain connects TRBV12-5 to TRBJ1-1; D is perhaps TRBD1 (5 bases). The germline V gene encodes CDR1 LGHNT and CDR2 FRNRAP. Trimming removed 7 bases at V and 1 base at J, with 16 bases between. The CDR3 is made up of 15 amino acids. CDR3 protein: CASVSSYRGNTEAFF. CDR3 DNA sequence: TGTGCTAGTGTTTCTTCCTATAGGGGGAACACTGAAGCTTTCTTT.

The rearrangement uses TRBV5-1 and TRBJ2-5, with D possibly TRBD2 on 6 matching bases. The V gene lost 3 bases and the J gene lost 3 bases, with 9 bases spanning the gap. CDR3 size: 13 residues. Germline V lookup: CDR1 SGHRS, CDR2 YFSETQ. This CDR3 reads CASSSSVEETQYF. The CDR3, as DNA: TGCGCCAGCAGCTCTAGCGTAGAAGAGACCCAGTACTTC.

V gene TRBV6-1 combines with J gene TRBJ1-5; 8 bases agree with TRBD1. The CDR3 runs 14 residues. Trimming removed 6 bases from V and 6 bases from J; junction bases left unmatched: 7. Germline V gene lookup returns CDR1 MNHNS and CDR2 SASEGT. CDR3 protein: CASREGQVSQPQHF. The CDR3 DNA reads TGTGCCAGCAGGGAGGGACAGGTCAGTCAGCCCCAGCATTTT.

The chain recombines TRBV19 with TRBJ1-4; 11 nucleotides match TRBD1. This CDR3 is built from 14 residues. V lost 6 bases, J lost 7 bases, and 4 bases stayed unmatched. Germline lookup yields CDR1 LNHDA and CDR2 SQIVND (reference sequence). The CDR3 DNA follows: TGTGCCAGTAGGCGGACAGGGGGCCGTGAAAAACTGTTTTTT. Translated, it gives CASRRTGGREKLFF. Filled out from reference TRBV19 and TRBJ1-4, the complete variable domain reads DGGITQSPKYLFRKEGQNVTLSCEQNLNHDAMYWYRQDPGQGLRLIYYSQIVNDFQKGDIAEGYSVSREKKESFPLTVTSAQKNPTAFYLCASRRTGGREKLFFGSGTQLSVL.

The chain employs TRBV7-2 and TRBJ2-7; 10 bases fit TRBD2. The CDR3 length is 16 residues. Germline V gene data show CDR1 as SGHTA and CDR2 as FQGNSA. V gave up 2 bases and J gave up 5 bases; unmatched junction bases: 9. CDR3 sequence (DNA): TGTGCCAGCAGCTTATATAGCGGGGGGCCAGCCCACGAGCAGTACTTC. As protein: CASSLYSGGPAHEQYF.

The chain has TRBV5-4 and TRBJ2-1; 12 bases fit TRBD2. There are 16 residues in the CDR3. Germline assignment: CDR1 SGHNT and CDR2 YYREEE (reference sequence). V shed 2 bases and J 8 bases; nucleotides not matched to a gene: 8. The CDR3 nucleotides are TGTGCCAGCAGCTTTTGGGCTAGCGGGAGGGTTGATGAGCAGTTCTTC. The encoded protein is CASSFWASGRVDEQFF.

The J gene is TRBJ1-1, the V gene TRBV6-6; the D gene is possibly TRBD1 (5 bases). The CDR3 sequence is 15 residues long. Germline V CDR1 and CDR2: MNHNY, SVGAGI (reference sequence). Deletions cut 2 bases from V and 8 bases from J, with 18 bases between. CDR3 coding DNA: TGTGCCAGCAGTTACAGGAGGAGGGAATCAGGGGAAGCTTTCTTT. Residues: CASSYRRRESGEAFF.

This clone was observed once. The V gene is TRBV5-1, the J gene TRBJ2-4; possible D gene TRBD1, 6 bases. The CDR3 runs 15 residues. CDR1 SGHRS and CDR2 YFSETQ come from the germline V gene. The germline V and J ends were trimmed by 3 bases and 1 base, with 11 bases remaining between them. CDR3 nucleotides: TGCGCCAGCAGCTGGGACACCGAGGCCAAAAACATTCAGTACTTC. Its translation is CASSWDTEAKNIQYF.

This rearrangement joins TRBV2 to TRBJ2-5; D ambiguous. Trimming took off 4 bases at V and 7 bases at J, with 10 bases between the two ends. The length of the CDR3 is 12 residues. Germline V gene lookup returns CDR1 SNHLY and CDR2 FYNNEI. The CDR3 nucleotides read TGTGCCAGCAGTGGAGCTCCGGGGACCCAGTACTTC. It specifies CASSGAPGTQYF.

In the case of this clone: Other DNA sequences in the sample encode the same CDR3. The chain's CDR3 is CASSPQRGRTDTQYF. CDR3 DNA: TGTGCCAGCAGCCCGCAGCGGGGGCGGACAGATACGCAGTATTTT. This chain links TRBV7-3 with TRBJ2-3, with 8 bases identical to TRBD2. CDR3 length: 15 residues. V lost 5 bases and J lost 3; bases outside the gene matches: 7. The germline gives CDR1 SGHTA, CDR2 FQGTGA.

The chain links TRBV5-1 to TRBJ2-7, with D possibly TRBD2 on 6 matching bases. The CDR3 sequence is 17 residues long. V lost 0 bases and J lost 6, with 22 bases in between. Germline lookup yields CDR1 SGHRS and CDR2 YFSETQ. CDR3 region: CASSLGGWRGQSREQYF. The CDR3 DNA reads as TGCGCCAGCAGCTTGGGTGGCTGGAGGGGCCAATCGCGCGAGCAGTACTTC.

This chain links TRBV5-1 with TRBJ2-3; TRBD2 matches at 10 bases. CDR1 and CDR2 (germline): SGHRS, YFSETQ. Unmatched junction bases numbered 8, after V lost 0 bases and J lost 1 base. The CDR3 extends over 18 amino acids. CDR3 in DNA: TGCGCCAGCAGCTTGGAACCCTCTAGCGGGAGTCGCACAGATACGCAGTATTTT. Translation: CASSLEPSSGSRTDTQYF.

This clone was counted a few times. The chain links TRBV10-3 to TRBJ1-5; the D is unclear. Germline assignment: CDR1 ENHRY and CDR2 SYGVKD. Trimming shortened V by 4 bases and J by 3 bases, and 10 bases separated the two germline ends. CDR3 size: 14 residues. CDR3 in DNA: TGTGCCATCAGTGCATCCAGGAACAATCAGCCCCAGCATTTT. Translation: CAISASRNNQPQHF.

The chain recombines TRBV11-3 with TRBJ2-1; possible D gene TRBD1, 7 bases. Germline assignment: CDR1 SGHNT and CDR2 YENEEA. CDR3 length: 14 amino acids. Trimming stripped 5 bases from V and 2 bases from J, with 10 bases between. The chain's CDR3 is CASSPGGTYNEQFF. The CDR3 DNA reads TGTGCCAGCAGCCCAGGGGGGACCTACAATGAGCAGTTCTTC.

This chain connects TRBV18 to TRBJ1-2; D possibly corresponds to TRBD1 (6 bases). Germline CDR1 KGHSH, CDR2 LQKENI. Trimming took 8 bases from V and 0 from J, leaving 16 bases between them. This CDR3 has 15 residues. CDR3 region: CASPTQTGPNYGYTF. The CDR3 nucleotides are TGTGCCAGCCCAACCCAGACAGGACCTAACTATGGCTACACCTTC.

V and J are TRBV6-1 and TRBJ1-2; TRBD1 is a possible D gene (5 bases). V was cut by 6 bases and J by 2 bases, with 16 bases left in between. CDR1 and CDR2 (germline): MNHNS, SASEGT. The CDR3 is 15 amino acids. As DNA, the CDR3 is TGTGCCAGCAGGGGGGGGAGGACGGGGAACTATGGCTACACCTTC. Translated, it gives CASRGGRTGNYGYTF.

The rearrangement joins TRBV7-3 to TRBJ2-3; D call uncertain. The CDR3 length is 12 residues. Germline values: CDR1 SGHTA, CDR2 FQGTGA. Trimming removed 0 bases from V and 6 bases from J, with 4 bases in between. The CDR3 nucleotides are TGTGCCAGCAGCTTAACCGGGGATACGCAGTATTTT. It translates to CASSLTGDTQYF.

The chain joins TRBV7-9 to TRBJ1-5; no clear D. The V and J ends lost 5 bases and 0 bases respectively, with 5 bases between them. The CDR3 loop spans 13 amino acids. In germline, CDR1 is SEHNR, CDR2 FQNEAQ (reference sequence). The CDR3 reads CASSQNSNQPQHF. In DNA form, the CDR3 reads TGTGCCAGCAGCCAAAATAGCAATCAGCCCCAGCATTTT.

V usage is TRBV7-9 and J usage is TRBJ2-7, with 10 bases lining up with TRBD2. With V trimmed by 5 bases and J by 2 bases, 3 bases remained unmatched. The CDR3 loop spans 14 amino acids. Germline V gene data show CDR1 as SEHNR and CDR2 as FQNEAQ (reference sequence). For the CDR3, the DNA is TGTGCCAGCAGCGCAAGCGGGGGGGCCTACGAGCAGTACTTC. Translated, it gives CASSASGGAYEQYF.

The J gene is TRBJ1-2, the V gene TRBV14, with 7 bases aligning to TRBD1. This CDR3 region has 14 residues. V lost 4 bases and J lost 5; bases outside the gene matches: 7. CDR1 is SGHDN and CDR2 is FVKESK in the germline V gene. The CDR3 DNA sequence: TGTGCCAGCAGCCGAGGGGCAGGGGGATATGGCTACACCTTC. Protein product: CASSRGAGGYGYTF. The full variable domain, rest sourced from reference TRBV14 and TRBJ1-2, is EAGVTQFPSHSVIEKGQTVTLRCDPISGHDNLYWYRRVMGKEIKFLLHFVKESKQDESGMPNNRFLAERTGGTYSTLKVQPAELEDSGVYFCASSRGAGGYGYTFGSGTRLTVV.

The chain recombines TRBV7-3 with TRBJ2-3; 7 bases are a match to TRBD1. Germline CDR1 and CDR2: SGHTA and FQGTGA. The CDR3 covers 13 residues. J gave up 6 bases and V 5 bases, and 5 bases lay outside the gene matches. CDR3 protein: CASSQGVADTQYF. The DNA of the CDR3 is TGTGCCAGCAGCCAGGGGGTTGCCGATACGCAGTATTTT.

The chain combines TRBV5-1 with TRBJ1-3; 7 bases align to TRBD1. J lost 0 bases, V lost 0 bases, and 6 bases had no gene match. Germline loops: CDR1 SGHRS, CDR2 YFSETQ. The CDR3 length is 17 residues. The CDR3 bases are TGCGCCAGCAGCTTGGAGGGGACAGCTTACTCTGGAAACACCATATATTTT. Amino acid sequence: CASSLEGTAYSGNTIYF.

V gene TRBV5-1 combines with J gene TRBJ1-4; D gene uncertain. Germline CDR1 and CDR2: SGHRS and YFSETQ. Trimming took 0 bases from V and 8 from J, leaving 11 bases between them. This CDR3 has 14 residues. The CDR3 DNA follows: TGCGCCAGCAGCTTGGCGGGTCGAGGAGAAAAACTGTTTTTT. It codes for CASSLAGRGEKLFF.

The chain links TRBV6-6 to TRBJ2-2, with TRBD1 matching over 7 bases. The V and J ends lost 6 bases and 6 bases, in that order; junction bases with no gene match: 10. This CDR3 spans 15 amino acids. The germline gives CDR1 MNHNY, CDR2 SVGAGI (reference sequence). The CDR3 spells CASSALQGISGELFF. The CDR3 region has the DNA TGTGCCAGCAGCGCCTTACAGGGGATCTCCGGGGAGCTGTTTTTT.

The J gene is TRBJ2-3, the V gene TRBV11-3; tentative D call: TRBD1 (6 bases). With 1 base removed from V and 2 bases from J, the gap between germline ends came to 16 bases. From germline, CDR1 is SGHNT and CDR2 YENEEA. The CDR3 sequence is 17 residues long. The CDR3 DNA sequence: TGTGCCAGCAGCTTAGGGACAGCCCCCGACGACACAGATACGCAGTATTTT. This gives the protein CASSLGTAPDDTDTQYF.